This record covers a single TCR beta chain. The specificity of this receptor is unknown. The input lacks base qualities; no much larger clone sits a single base away. Other DNA sequences in the sample encode the same CDR3. The sample comes from a study of blood T cell repertoires in COVID-19 (dated by TCRdb to 2020 to 2022). With respect to the entire study: Samples from collaborators originated in the United States, Italy and Spain and spanned both the acute and convalescent phases of COVID-19. The repertoires were released in a freely available public database meant as a resource for research on the immune response to SARS-CoV-2. The material from the prospective study consisted of cDNA or gDNA derived from T cells, B-cell-depleted T cells, or PBMCs. Where available, HLA class I and class II types were taken from metadata supplied by the sample provider and were not determined by assay-based typing. Samples were obtained from the ongoing ImmuneRACE study (first 160 participants) and from some 1,200 subjects provided by 6 global collaborators. A de-identified subject ID, COVID-19 status, age in years and sex were almost always included in the sample metadata. Deeply sampled blood TCRbeta repertoires from subjects exposed to, actively infected with, or recovered from COVID-19 were included in the dataset. Overall results and qualifications from the work: How much clinical and demographic metadata was included differed by source and by participant, and the metadata was provided uncurated.

V ends up 4 bases short and J 4 bases short, with an unmatched junction base count of 3. Including the terminal cysteine and phenylalanine, the CDR3 comprises 15 residues. Only the CDR3 part of the read is kept: 45 bases, read in frame from the first base. Per the germline V gene, KGHDR is the CDR1 and SFDVKD is the CDR2. TCRbeta CDR3 regions were amplified from genomic DNA by means of the immunoSEQ Assay, a bias-controlled multiplex PCR. The original methods were these. Nucleated cell counts per sample were estimated from amplification of reference gene primers within the assay. To quantify the absolute abundance of each unique TCRbeta CDR3 rearrangement, sequence reads were collapsed and filtered. For each sample, productive Simpson clonality was calculated by taking the square root of Simpson's diversity index across productive rearrangements. The table comes from immuneACCESS by way of TCRdb, which keeps in-frame sequences with V and J called. Part of the clones is missing from these tables; in studies checked, under half for an unresolved V gene and the rest for unknown reasons. That table gives V, J and clone size, and the DNA gave D and trimming. Present in this sample are fewer than 500,000 clones, approximately 90% of which were seen just once. In total, the top ten clones hold 4% to 4.5% of the sample.

Each collaborating institution followed its own protocols to collect whole blood in K2EDTA tubes. For TCRbeta analysis, collaborator samples were shipped as frozen whole blood, as isolated PBMCs, or as DNA extracted from either sample type. Sequencing input: peripheral blood. This TCR was sampled from a young woman with acute or convalescent COVID-19. The chain is encoded by TRBV24-1 joined to TRBJ2-2, and TRBD1 matches 9 of the central bases. The DNA sequence reads TGTGCCACCAGTGACCCGGGACAGGGCACCGGGGAGCTGTTTTTT. Its product reads: CATSDPGQGTGELFF.